This is a list of T cell receptor beta chains from one sample in a study of blood T cell repertoires in COVID-19. Clones were read by immunoSEQ multiplex PCR, and TCRdb kept only the in-frame ones, dropping some. The sample holds around 250,000 clones, 80% to 85% seen once. Input material: PBMCs or T cells enriched from blood (not recorded which). The receptor set was obtained from a middle-aged man who had been exposed to COVID-19. Both conserved end residues are part of each CDR3. The D gene is left open where the match is weak. Clone size is stated in some rows and not others, as once, few, many or a class when expanded.

D	V	size	J	DNA	CDR3
.	TRBV4-2	.	TRBJ2-1	TGTGCCAGCAGCCAAGATCGACTAGGTCCTCTCAATGAGCAGTTCTTC	CASSQDRLGPLNEQFF
TRBD1	TRBV29-1	.	TRBJ2-1	TGCAGCGCCGACAGGGGGCGCGACTACAATGAGCAGTTCTTC	CSADRGRDYNEQFF
.	TRBV5-1	.	TRBJ2-1	TGCGCCAGCAGCTTGTCGGGGTGGTTCGATGAGCAGTTCTTC	CASSLSGWFDEQFF
TRBD1	TRBV5-8	many	TRBJ1-4	TGTGCCAGCAGCTTGATGGGCAGGGGGCTCGAAAAACTGTTTTTT	CASSLMGRGLEKLFF
TRBD2	TRBV13	.	TRBJ2-2	TGTGCCAGCAGCTCTGGACTAGCGGGAGGTGGCACCGGGGAGCTGTTTTTT	CASSSGLAGGGTGELFF
.	TRBV24-1	.	TRBJ2-6	TGTGCCACCAGTGATTTGCAAATAGTCGGTAGGGCCAACGTCCTGACTTTC	CATSDLQIVGRANVLTF
.	TRBV3-1/TRBV3-2	.	TRBJ1-1	TGTGCCAGCAGCCAAGGGGGCAGAACTGAAGCTTTCTTT	CASSQGGRTEAFF
.	TRBV29-1	.	TRBJ1-1	TGCAGCGTTGGAAACACATTGAACACTGAAGCTTTCTTT	CSVGNTLNTEAFF
TRBD1	TRBV2	.	TRBJ2-2	TGTGCCAGCAGAGGACAGGGGTGGACCGGGGAGCTGTTTTTT	CASRGQGWTGELFF
TRBD1	TRBV6-5	.	TRBJ2-4	TGTGCCAGCAGTTACGAGGGACAGGCCAAAAACATTCAGTACTTC	CASSYEGQAKNIQYF
.	TRBV2	.	TRBJ2-3	TGTGCCAGCAGAACGGGACAAAGCAGGCAGTATTTT	CASRTGQSRQYF
.	TRBV5-1	.	TRBJ2-3	TGCGCCAGCAGCTCCTTTCAGAGCACAGATACGCAGTATTTT	CASSSFQSTDTQYF
TRBD1	TRBV5-1	.	TRBJ2-3	TGCGCCAGCAGCCAGGGACAGGCGGGAGATACGCAGTATTTT	CASSQGQAGDTQYF
TRBD2	TRBV7-9	.	TRBJ2-3	TGTGCCAGCAGCTTAGGCGTACCGACTAGCGGGAGTAGGACAGATACGCAGTATTTT	CASSLGVPTSGSRTDTQYF
.	TRBV5-4	.	TRBJ1-6	TGTGCCAGCAGCTTCGTGACTGGACTTCAAAATTCACCCCTCCACTTT	CASSFVTGLQNSPLHF
TRBD2	TRBV24-1	.	TRBJ2-7	TGTGCCACCAGTGACCCTAGCGGGAGAAGCTCCTACGAGCAGTACTTC	CATSDPSGRSSYEQYF
.	TRBV2	.	TRBJ1-1	TGTGCCAGCAGTGTAGGCCGGGGGAACACTGAAGCTTTCTTT	CASSVGRGNTEAFF
TRBD1	TRBV6-5	.	TRBJ1-1	TGTGCCAGCAGTTACTCCCGGGACAGGGAAGCTTTCTTT	CASSYSRDREAFF
TRBD2	TRBV7-9	.	TRBJ2-1	TGTGCCAGCAGGAATAGCGGGATAAGCTCCTACAATGAGCAGTTCTTC	CASRNSGISSYNEQFF
.	TRBV6-4	.	TRBJ1-6	TGTGCCAGCAGTGAGTCCCCTCTTTCACCCCTCCACTTT	CASSESPLSPLHF
.	TRBV5-1	.	TRBJ2-7	TGCGCCAGCAGCTTGGGCAGGGTGGGCTACGAGCAGTACTTC	CASSLGRVGYEQYF
.	TRBV5-1	.	TRBJ2-5	TGCGCCAGCAGCCTCCAAGAGACCCAGTACTTC	CASSLQETQYF
TRBD1	TRBV3-1/TRBV3-2	.	TRBJ2-5	TGTGCCAGCAGCCCCCCCCCTTCGACAGGGTTTGGGAAAGAGACCCAGTACTTC	CASSPPPSTGFGKETQYF
.	TRBV30	.	TRBJ1-1	TGTGCCTGGAGGTCCCGACAGACTAACACTGAAGCTTTCTTT	CAWRSRQTNTEAFF
TRBD1	TRBV2	.	TRBJ2-1	TGTGCCAGCAGTGAAGCGCCCAAAGGGGGCGGTGAGCAGTTCTTC	CASSEAPKGGGEQFF
TRBD1	TRBV30	few	TRBJ2-5	TGTGCCTGGAGTGTACAGGGGGGGACCCAGTACTTC	CAWSVQGGTQYF
.	TRBV19	.	TRBJ1-1	TGTGCCGGCCGTTGGGGCAGCCAAGCTTTCTTT	CAGRWGSQAFF
.	TRBV19	.	TRBJ1-2	TGTGCCAGCGCCCTTAATACAGGGAGAGGCTACACCTTC	CASALNTGRGYTF
.	TRBV5-5	.	TRBJ2-5	TGTGCCAGCAGCTTGGGGTTTGAGACCGGGAAGACCCAGTACTTC	CASSLGFETGKTQYF
.	TRBV11-3	.	TRBJ2-5	TGTGCCAGCAGCTTAACTGGTCGGGACTCCGAGACCCAGTACTTC	CASSLTGRDSETQYF
.	TRBV28	.	TRBJ1-5	TGTGCCAACTCAGGTAGTACCGAAGTTAATCAGCCCCAGCATTTT	CANSGSTEVNQPQHF
TRBD2	TRBV5-6	.	TRBJ2-1	TGTGCCAGCAGCCAGGGACTAGCGGGATTTGAGCAGTTCTTC	CASSQGLAGFEQFF
.	TRBV14	.	TRBJ2-1	TGTGCCAGCAGCCAGCAGGGTCTACTCTCCTACAATGAGCAGTTCTTC	CASSQQGLLSYNEQFF